Below, one TCR beta chain is given with its context. Its antigen remains unknown. The record originates from a study of PD-1 blockade in classical Hodgkin lymphoma. This CDR3 is built from 16 residues. The V and J ends lost 3 bases and 3 bases respectively, with 17 bases between them. Germline CDR1 and CDR2: KGHSH and LQKENI. The table came from immunoSEQ multiplex PCR; TCRdb's copy has only in-frame clones and leaves some out. There are about 94,000 clones in the sample; roughly 89% occur only once, and around a tenth lies in the top ten. Every single patient, without exception, relapsed after autologous stem cell transplantation, and brentuximab vedotin exposure varied. General study results and limits: Baseline diversity in complete responders resembled that of newly diagnosed patients. Causes of the repertoire differences remain undefined, possibly disease activity or prior therapy. CD4+ TCR diversity, unlike CD8+, rose significantly by C4D1. Patients starting nivolumab less than 1 year after ASCT had lower diversity and were excluded from later analyses.

The source was peripheral blood mononuclear cells (PBMCs), collected before the second cycle of nivolumab. This chain links TRBV18 with TRBJ1-1; D might be TRBD1 (6 bases). The TCR originated in a human donor with classical Hodgkin lymphoma. The CDR3, as DNA: TGTGCCAGCTCACCGGGGGGAGGGGGTGAACACACTGAAGCTTTCTTT. Its protein is CASSPGGGGEHTEAFF.